The rows below give T cell receptor beta chains drawn from one sample of a study of CD8 T cells in ankylosing spondylitis. TCRdb processed the 5' RACE reads anew with MiXCR; each CDR3 protein has one entry. The sample lists about 220,000 distinct CDR3 sequences, 15% to 20% occurring once. The specimen sequenced was blood, either unsorted or a sorted T cell fraction (not recorded which). These receptors all come from a male donor with ankylosing spondylitis. Each CDR3 is given with its conserved first and last residue. A D gene is named only where the DNA matches it firmly. Size values are once, few and many counts, or a class for expanded clones, and some rows have none.

TRBJ2-2,TRBV29-1,many,TRBD1,TGCAGCACCCGGACAGGGGCGAGCACCGGGGAGCTGTTTTTT,CSTRTGASTGELFF
TRBJ2-1,TRBV3-1,few,TRBD2,TGTGCCAGCAGCACCCGGACTAGTTCGGATGAGCAGTTCTTC,CASSTRTSSDEQFF
TRBJ2-7,TRBV27,-,-,TGTGCCAGCAGTGTAACAACGGGACTCTCCTACGAGCAGTACTTC,CASSVTTGLSYEQYF
TRBJ1-5,TRBV12-3/TRBV12-4,few,-,TGTGCCAGCAGGGCGGGAAATCAGCCCCAGCATTTT,CASRAGNQPQHF
TRBJ1-3,TRBV25-1,few,-,TGTGCCAGCAGTAGTGGGGACTCTGGAAACACCATATATTTT,CASSSGDSGNTIYF
TRBJ2-1,TRBV5-5,medium-sized,TRBD1,TGTGCCAGCAGCCCCCCGACAGGGGGCCTGGACAATGAGCAGTTCTTC,CASSPPTGGLDNEQFF
TRBJ1-2,TRBV2,once,-,TGTGCCAGCAGTGAAACGGGCAACTATGGCTACACCTTC,CASSETGNYGYTF
TRBJ1-4,TRBV19,-,-,TGTGCCAGTAGTATAGGAGGGGGAACCAATGAAAAACTGTTTTTT,CASSIGGGTNEKLFF
TRBJ1-1,TRBV12-3/TRBV12-4,few,TRBD1,TGTGCCAGCAGATTAGACAGGGGAATAACTGAAGCTTTCTTT,CASRLDRGITEAFF
TRBJ1-2,TRBV7-2,few,-,TGTGCCAGCAGGACCCTGGGTGGCTACACCTTC,CASRTLGGYTF
TRBJ1-2,TRBV29-1,many,-,TGCAGCGTTGACAATCTGGGGAACTATGGCTACACCTTC,CSVDNLGNYGYTF
TRBJ2-1,TRBV14,-,TRBD1,TGTGCCAGCAGCCGCACCGGGACAGGGGGCCTCAATGAGCAGTTCTTC,CASSRTGTGGLNEQFF
TRBJ2-7,TRBV4-2,-,TRBD1,TGTGCCAGCAGCCAAGGGAAACCGGACAGGGACGTTACCTACGAGCAGTACTTC,CASSQGKPDRDVTYEQYF
TRBJ2-3,TRBV11-2,many,TRBD1,TGTGCCAGCAGCCAAGGGACAGGGTCAGATACGCAGTATTTT,CASSQGTGSDTQYF
TRBJ2-7,TRBV3-1,few,TRBD2,TGTGCCAGCAGCCCCGGGACTAGCGGGAGTCTTTGGCAGTACTTC,CASSPGTSGSLWQYF
TRBJ1-1,TRBV4-1,few,-,TGCGCCAGCAGCCAAGATAGGGCAGGCAACACTGAAGCTTTCTTT,CASSQDRAGNTEAFF
TRBJ2-2,TRBV11-1,-,TRBD2,TGTGCCAGCAGCCCACGAGAATGGACTAGCGGTTACACCGGGGAGCTGTTTTTT,CASSPREWTSGYTGELFF